The next 21 T cell receptor beta chains were all read from a single sample in a study of cytomegalovirus exposure and HLA in healthy donors. The PCR employed 60 Vbeta primers together with 13 Jbeta primers. Assay used: immunoSEQ multiplex PCR; TCRdb lists only in-frame clones, some missing. Of around 150,000 clones in the sample, approximately 80% were seen once. The sequenced material came from PBMCs. These receptors were taken from a man aged 18 to 29 in good health and CMV-seronegative.

The J gene is TRBJ2-3, the V gene TRBV9; 11 nucleotides match TRBD2. The germline V gene has CDR1 SGDLS and CDR2 YYNGEE. V was clipped by 4 bases and J by 0 bases; unmatched bases: 7. CDR3 length equals 17 residues. DNA of the CDR3: TGTGCCAGCAGCTCGGGACGGACTAGCGGGAGCACAGATACGCAGTATTTT. It yields the protein CASSSGRTSGSTDTQYF.

This clone was detected a few times. J is TRBJ2-3 and V is TRBV11-2; 7 bases fit TRBD1. CDR1 and CDR2 from the germline V gene are SGHAT and FQNNGV. J lost 3 bases, V lost 5 bases, and 8 bases had no gene match. The CDR3 is made up of 15 amino acids. The CDR3 DNA reads TGTGCCAGCAGCGTCGCGAGGGGGCCGACAGATACGCAGTATTTT. Protein sequence: CASSVARGPTDTQYF.

The V and J genes are TRBV5-1 and TRBJ1-2; 7 positions agree with TRBD1. Germline-derived CDR1 and CDR2 are SGHRS and YFSETQ. The J segment lost 4 bases and the V segment lost 4 bases, leaving 10 bases of the junction unmatched. The CDR3 runs 15 residues. The CDR3 is CASSQETGALYGYTF. The CDR3 DNA follows: TGCGCCAGCAGCCAAGAAACAGGGGCCCTCTATGGCTACACCTTC.

Only a few counts were recorded for this clone. The chain couples TRBV19 to TRBJ2-7; possibly TRBD2 for D (6 bases). V lost 6 bases and J lost 7, with 31 bases in between. The germline V gene has CDR1 LNHDA and CDR2 SQIVND (reference sequence). The CDR3 totals 18 residues. The CDR3 region has the DNA TGTGCCAGTAGCGATATAAAAGGGCGGGGAACGGGCGAGGCAGAGCAGTACTTC. Its translation is CASSDIKGRGTGEAEQYF.

This clone was counted a single time. V gene TRBV5-5 combines with J gene TRBJ1-1; D might be TRBD1 (6 bases). V lost 0 bases, J lost 0 bases, and 9 bases lay in between. Looked up from germline, CDR1 is SGHKS and CDR2 is YYEKEE (reference sequence). This CDR3 has 15 amino acids. CDR3 DNA: TGTGCCAGCAGCTTGGCCAGGACAGTGAACACTGAAGCTTTCTTT. Amino acids: CASSLARTVNTEAFF.

The sample holds a few counts of this clone. The rearrangement joins TRBV6-4 to TRBJ2-3; TRBD2 aligns across 9 bases. Germline values: CDR1 MRHNA, CDR2 SNTAGT. The CDR3 length is 17 residues. With 3 bases clipped from V and 2 bases from J, the junction kept 9 bases outside the gene matches. CDR3 in amino acids: CASSEEAGGTDTDTQYF. CDR3 nucleotide sequence: TGTGCCAGCAGTGAAGAAGCGGGAGGCACAGACACAGATACGCAGTATTTT.

This clone has just a few counts. The chain has TRBV11-2 and TRBJ2-7; the D is unclear. CDR3 length: 13 amino acids. V shed 5 bases and J shed 0 bases, with 8 bases lying between them. The germline V gene encodes CDR1 SGHAT and CDR2 FQNNGV. CDR3 region: CASSPRISYEQYF. The CDR3 coding sequence is TGTGCCAGCAGCCCGCGGATCTCCTACGAGCAGTACTTC.

In its sample, this clone was seen once. The chain combines TRBV5-5 with TRBJ1-5; TRBD1 aligns across 11 bases. V trimming: 1 base; J trimming: 4 bases; junction bases outside the gene matches: 10. Germline V lookup: CDR1 SGHKS, CDR2 YYEKEE (reference sequence). The CDR3 sequence is 18 residues long. Here the CDR3 reads CASSLWPTGTGGNQPQHF. Written as DNA, the CDR3 is TGTGCCAGCAGCTTGTGGCCCACCGGGACAGGGGGTAATCAGCCCCAGCATTTT.

This clone was seen a handful of times. V gene TRBV6-1 combines with J gene TRBJ1-5, with a weak D call TRBD1 (5 bases). The V gene lost 3 bases and the J gene lost 6 bases, with 24 bases spanning the gap. CDR3 length equals 18 residues. Germline V gene lookup returns CDR1 MNHNS and CDR2 SASEGT. The CDR3 region has the DNA TGTGCCAGCAGTGAGGGACCCTGGGGGTGGAGGGTCGGTCAGCCCCAGCATTTT. This sequence encodes CASSEGPWGWRVGQPQHF.

CDR3 region: CASSDRGDGYTF. The DNA of the CDR3 is TGTGCCAGCAGTGACAGGGGTGATGGCTACACCTTC. The chain has TRBV2 and TRBJ1-2; D perhaps matches TRBD1 (6 bases). Germline assignment: CDR1 SNHLY and CDR2 FYNNEI. The V and J ends lost 3 bases and 6 bases respectively, with 8 bases between them. The length of the CDR3 is 12 residues. The full variable domain, completed using reference TRBV2 and TRBJ1-2, is EPEVTQTPSHQVTQMGQEVILRCVPISNHLYFYWYRQILGQKVEFLVSFYNNEISEKSEIFDDQFSVERPDGSNFTLKIRSTKLEDSAMYFCASSDRGDGYTFGSGTRLTVV.

This chain uses TRBV6-1 with TRBJ2-7; 9 positions agree with TRBD1. The germline gives CDR1 MNHNS, CDR2 SASEGT. V lost 2 bases and J lost 7; bases outside the gene matches: 9. This CDR3 region has 15 residues. The CDR3 DNA sequence: TGTGCCAGCAGTGAAACCGGGACAGGGATATGGGAGCAGTACTTC. Encoded protein: CASSETGTGIWEQYF.

The genes are TRBV15 and TRBJ2-5; 9 nucleotides line up with TRBD1. Trimming took 3 bases from V and 5 from J; bases not matched to a gene: 7. Germline CDR1 is LNHNV and CDR2 is YYDKDF (reference sequence). The CDR3 consists of 15 residues. For the CDR3, the DNA is TGTGCCACCAGCAGGGACAGGGGCCTCGGGGAGACCCAGTACTTC. Its protein is CATSRDRGLGETQYF.

The chain is built from TRBV5-6 and TRBJ2-5; TRBD1 aligns across 9 bases. The assigned J gene may be wrong: the sequence end matches TRBJ2-7 better. Germline V CDR1 and CDR2: SGHDT, YYEEEE. The CDR3 is 18 amino acids. The DNA for the CDR3 is TGTGCCAGCAGTCATGGGACAGGGACCGCCCGTGGGATTTACGAGCAGTACTTC. This gives the protein CASSHGTGTARGIYEQYF.

This clone was seen only once. The chain is built from TRBV5-4 and TRBJ1-2; 7 bases map to TRBD1. Germline V gives CDR1 SGHNT, CDR2 YYREEE (reference sequence). The CDR3 sequence is 14 residues long. V lost 3 bases to trimming and J lost 2 bases; unmatched junction nucleotides: 4. The CDR3 spells CASSSLDRNYGYTF. The DNA for the CDR3 is TGTGCCAGCAGCTCCTTGGACAGGAACTATGGCTACACCTTC.

The chain carries TRBV10-3 and TRBJ2-3; TRBD2 matches 7 bases. This CDR3 spans 17 amino acids. Germline values: CDR1 ENHRY, CDR2 SYGVKD. The V and J ends lost 3 bases and 0 bases, in that order; junction bases with no gene match: 9. The CDR3 DNA is TGTGCCATCAGTGACCCCGGTTTAGCGGGCAGCACAGATACGCAGTATTTT. This codes for CAISDPGLAGSTDTQYF.

This sequence joins TRBV5-4 and TRBJ2-3, with TRBD2 identical over 12 bases. The CDR3 totals 16 residues. Germline V CDR1 and CDR2: SGHNT, YYREEE (reference sequence). V trimming: 3 bases; J trimming: 6 bases; junction bases outside the gene matches: 8. The CDR3 loop is CASSSRTSGVSDTQYF. The CDR3 bases are TGTGCCAGCAGCTCTCGGACTAGCGGGGTTTCGGATACGCAGTATTTT.

This clone was found once. V gene TRBV10-1 combines with J gene TRBJ2-7, with a tentative D call TRBD2 (6 bases). The CDR3 loop spans 14 amino acids. Trimming left V 4 bases short and J 7 bases short, with 17 bases between. CDR1 WNHNN and CDR2 SYGVQD come from the germline V gene (reference sequence). For the CDR3, the DNA is TGCGCCAGCAGTGCCGGGACTTCCTTTAGGGAGCAGTACTTC. Its protein product is CASSAGTSFREQYF.

The chain has TRBV5-1 and TRBJ2-5; 11 bases are shared with TRBD2. After removal of 3 bases from V and 3 bases from J, the junction contained 7 bases not matched to a gene. There are 16 residues in the CDR3. CDR1 is SGHRS, CDR2 YFSETQ, per germline. The CDR3 sequence is CASSSRLAGGKETQYF. Written as DNA, the CDR3 is TGCGCCAGCAGCTCGAGGTTAGCGGGGGGGAAAGAGACCCAGTACTTC.

CDR3 amino acids: CASSLRGGETQYF. In DNA, the CDR3 is TGTGCCAGCAGCTTACGTGGCGGAGAGACCCAGTACTTC. The rearrangement links TRBV7-7 to TRBJ2-5; no reliable D call. CDR3 length: 13 residues. V lost 2 bases and J lost 4, with 8 bases in between. Germline CDR1 SSHAT, CDR2 FNYEAQ (reference sequence).

The genes are TRBV2 and TRBJ1-1; D is ambiguous. CDR1 is SNHLY and CDR2 is FYNNEI in the germline V gene. With 5 bases removed from V and 3 bases from J, the gap between germline ends came to 10 bases. The CDR3 runs 13 residues. DNA for the CDR3: TGTGCCAGCAGTCCCGCCCAGGACACTGAAGCTTTCTTT. Amino acid sequence: CASSPAQDTEAFF.

The chain carries TRBV7-9 and TRBJ1-2; perhaps TRBD1 as D (5 bases). V shed 9 bases and J shed 3 bases, with 20 bases lying between them. This CDR3 contains 15 residues. CDR1 and CDR2 (germline): SEHNR, FQNEAQ (reference sequence). The CDR3 nucleotides are TGTGCCAGTTACGACCTTCAGGGTATGGACTATGGCTACACCTTC. Its translation: CASYDLQGMDYGYTF.